These T cell receptor beta chains were read from a single sample in a study of OX40 agonist ivuxolimab in advanced cancers. Measured with immunoSEQ multiplex PCR; TCRdb has only the in-frame clones, and not every one. The table shows tens of thousands of clones, with 75% to 85% occurring only once. The sequences come from CD4+ or CD8+ T cells sorted from blood, collected in a trial of the OX40 agonist ivuxolimab. The origin of the receptors is an adult with an advanced solid tumor such as melanoma, head and neck, liver or kidney cancer. The CDR3 runs from the conserved cysteine through the conserved F or W. The D gene is left open where the match is weak. Only part of the rows carry a size: once, few, many, or a class if the clone is expanded.

V gene	D gene	clone size	J gene	CDR3 protein	CDR3 DNA
TRBV29-1	.	once	TRBJ1-2	CSVPQGIRGYTF	TGCAGCGTCCCGCAGGGGATCCGGGGCTACACCTTC
TRBV28	.	once	TRBJ2-3	CASKRVLFRVDYHTDTQYF	TGTGCCAGCAAAAGGGTCCTCTTCCGGGTTGATTACCACACAGATACGCAGTATTTT
TRBV7-2	.	.	TRBJ2-1	CASSPVAGPSYNEQFF	TGTGCCAGCAGCCCTGTGGCGGGGCCCTCCTACAATGAGCAGTTCTTC
TRBV7-8	.	once	TRBJ2-7	CASSLAAAKGEQYF	TGTGCCAGCAGCTTAGCAGCGGCGAAGGGAGAGCAGTACTTC
TRBV11-2	TRBD1	few	TRBJ1-1	CASSLGTVTEAFF	TGTGCCAGCAGCTTGGGGACAGTCACTGAAGCTTTCTTT
TRBV9	.	.	TRBJ1-6	CASSPDPGYSYNSPLHF	TGTGCCAGCAGCCCCGACCCGGGGTACTCCTATAATTCACCCCTCCACTTT
TRBV6-6	.	.	TRBJ1-5	CASSPERDGQPQHF	TGTGCCAGCAGTCCGGAGAGGGATGGACAGCCCCAGCATTTT
TRBV11-2	TRBD1	.	TRBJ1-2	CASSFRGTDGYTF	TGTGCCAGCAGCTTCAGGGGGACGGATGGCTACACCTTC
TRBV19	.	.	TRBJ2-7	CASSIEGSYEQYF	TGTGCCAGTAGTATAGAAGGGTCCTACGAGCAGTACTTC
TRBV30	TRBD1	.	TRBJ2-5	CAWSVRGLETQYF	TGTGCTTGGAGTGTCAGGGGGTTAGAGACCCAGTACTTC
TRBV6-1	.	.	TRBJ1-5	CAGGGRQPQHF	TGTGCCGGCGGGGGGAGGCAGCCCCAGCATTTT
TRBV4-2	TRBD1	once	TRBJ2-6	CASRGDGDRAGANVLTF	TGTGCCAGCAGGGGAGACGGGGACAGGGCTGGGGCCAACGTCCTGACTTTC
TRBV5-1	.	.	TRBJ1-1	CASSQETNTEAFF	TGCGCCAGCAGCCAAGAGACGAACACTGAAGCTTTCTTT
TRBV9	.	.	TRBJ2-1	CASSVQGISGSYNEQFF	TGTGCCAGCAGCGTCCAAGGGATTAGCGGATCCTACAATGAGCAGTTCTTC
TRBV2	.	.	TRBJ2-2	CASSPIFGTGELFF	TGTGCCAGCAGTCCTATCTTCGGCACCGGGGAGCTGTTTTTT
TRBV5-1	.	.	TRBJ2-1	CASNEQFF	TGCGCCAGCAATGAGCAGTTCTTC
TRBV7-9	.	.	TRBJ1-5	CASSDGNQPQHF	TGTGCCAGCAGCGACGGCAATCAGCCCCAGCATTTT
TRBV10-3	.	few	TRBJ1-2	CAISEGQGYTF	TGTGCCATCAGTGAGGGGCAAGGCTACACCTTC
TRBV15	TRBD1	.	TRBJ1-1	CATSTGQGATAFF	TGTGCCACCAGCACAGGACAGGGGGCTACGGCTTTCTTT
TRBV7-8	.	.	TRBJ2-3	CASMERRATTDTQYF	TGTGCCAGCATGGAGCGGAGGGCGACCACAGATACGCAGTATTTT
TRBV4-2	TRBD2	once	TRBJ2-5	CASSQASGGVETQYF	TGTGCCAGCAGCCAAGCTAGCGGGGGCGTAGAGACCCAGTACTTC
TRBV13	.	.	TRBJ1-2	CASSPPQGRDGYTF	TGTGCCAGCAGCCCGCCCCAGGGGCGTGATGGCTACACCTTC
TRBV6-5	.	once	TRBJ2-7	CASGGFDSYEQYF	TGTGCCAGCGGCGGGTTTGACTCCTACGAGCAGTACTTC
TRBV5-4	.	.	TRBJ1-2	CASRDPTNYGYTF	TGTGCCAGCCGGGATCCCACTAACTATGGCTACACCTTC
TRBV6-1	.	.	TRBJ1-1	CATNIMGEAFF	TGTGCCACTAATATCATGGGGGAAGCTTTCTTT
TRBV7-8	TRBD2	.	TRBJ2-1	CASTPGLADRNEQFF	TGTGCCAGCACCCCAGGGCTAGCGGACCGCAATGAGCAGTTCTTC
TRBV11-2	TRBD1	once	TRBJ2-1	CASRDRGKSEQFF	TGTGCCAGCCGGGACAGGGGAAAATCAGAGCAGTTCTTC
TRBV2	.	.	TRBJ1-5	CASSEIAGGQHF	TGTGCCAGCAGTGAAATCGCGGGGGGGCAGCATTTT
TRBV6-6	TRBD1	.	TRBJ2-5	CAGGQGEETQYF	TGTGCCGGTGGGCAGGGGGAAGAGACCCAGTACTTC
TRBV19	.	.	TRBJ1-5	CASSMWVDQPQHF	TGTGCCAGTAGTATGTGGGTGGATCAGCCCCAGCATTTT
TRBV9	.	.	TRBJ1-2	CASSVDVRNYGYTF	TGTGCCAGCAGCGTAGATGTCAGGAACTATGGCTACACCTTC
TRBV18	TRBD1	few	TRBJ2-3	CASSPKPGQGRTDTQYF	TGTGCCAGCTCACCCAAGCCGGGACAGGGACGCACAGATACGCAGTATTTT
TRBV9	.	.	TRBJ2-7	CASRELRDTYEQYF	TGTGCCAGCAGAGAGCTCCGGGACACATACGAGCAGTACTTC
TRBV25-1	.	.	TRBJ2-3	CATRGGLHTDTQYF	TGTGCCACCAGGGGGGGGTTACACACAGATACGCAGTATTTT
TRBV6-9	TRBD1	.	TRBJ2-2	CASTYRGTGELFF	TGTGCCAGCACCTACAGGGGAACCGGGGAGCTGTTTTTT
TRBV19	.	.	TRBJ1-6	CASSTRPNSPLHF	TGTGCCAGTAGTACCCGCCCCAATTCACCCCTCCACTTT